This entry lists 5 T cell receptor beta chains sequenced from one sample in a study of OX40 agonist ivuxolimab in advanced cancers. The protocol was immunoSEQ multiplex PCR, while the TCRdb copy is restricted to in-frame clones and leaves out a portion. The sample consists of approximately 76,000 clones, 88% of them appearing once. This material consisted of CD4+ or CD8+ T cells sorted from blood, taken in a trial of the OX40 agonist ivuxolimab. The receptors derive from an adult with an advanced solid tumor such as melanoma, head and neck, liver or kidney cancer.

The chain couples TRBV2 to TRBJ2-4; D remains unclear. The CDR3 runs to 14 residues. Between the trimmed V and J ends, which lost 6 bases and 0 bases, there was a span of 9 bases. Germline V gene lookup returns CDR1 SNHLY and CDR2 FYNNEI. The CDR3 region is CASRSDLAKNIQYF. The CDR3, as DNA: TGTGCCAGCAGGTCCGACCTAGCCAAAAACATTCAGTACTTC.

The chain links TRBV18 to TRBJ2-7, with TRBD2 matching over 8 bases. Germline trimming cut 5 bases from V and 6 bases from J; bases unmatched to any gene: 3. Germline-derived CDR1 and CDR2 are KGHSH and LQKENI. This CDR3 is 12 amino acids long. Written as DNA, the CDR3 is TGTGCCAGCTCATCCAGCGGGGGCGAGCAGTACTTC. It encodes CASSSSGGEQYF.

The chain joins TRBV15 to TRBJ2-3; a weak D match, TRBD1 (7 bases). Looked up from germline, CDR1 is LNHNV and CDR2 is YYDKDF (reference sequence). CDR3 size: 15 residues. Deletions cut 3 bases from V and 4 bases from J, with 14 bases between. The CDR3 DNA follows: TGTGCCACCAGCAGGGGTCAGGGGGGCGCAGATACGCAGTATTTT. It translates to CATSRGQGGADTQYF.

This clone was counted a few times. This chain links TRBV7-3 with TRBJ2-3, with 9 nucleotides matching TRBD2. The CDR3 has 16 residues. The trim removed 2 bases at V and 3 bases at J, leaving 6 bases unmatched. Germline values: CDR1 SGHTA, CDR2 FQGTGA. This CDR3 is CASSLQSAGGTDTQYF. The CDR3, as DNA: TGTGCCAGCAGCTTACAGTCAGCGGGGGGTACAGATACGCAGTATTTT. The whole variable domain, remainder taken from reference TRBV7-3 and TRBJ2-3, is GAGVSQTPSNKVTEKGKYVELRCDPISGHTALYWYRQSLGQGPEFLIYFQGTGAADDSGLPNDRFFAVRPEGSVSTLKIQRTERGDSAVYLCASSLQSAGGTDTQYFGPGTRLTVL.

V is TRBV6-1 and J is TRBJ1-1; possibly TRBD1 for D (5 bases). V was trimmed by 3 bases and J by 5 bases, leaving 16 bases between them. The germline V gene has CDR1 MNHNS and CDR2 SASEGT. The CDR3 runs 15 residues. The CDR3 DNA reads as TGTGCCAGCAGTGAGGTGGGGGGAGCGGGGACTGAAGCTTTCTTT. Protein: CASSEVGGAGTEAFF.